This passage covers 31 T cell receptor beta chains from one sample sequenced in a study of regulatory T cells in long-lasting Graves disease. In building TCR beta libraries, iRepertoire HTBI primers were used together with Arm-PCR of CDR3 regions. TCRdb re-analysed the multiplex PCR reads in MiXCR, keeping a single row per CDR3 protein. This table holds approximately 360,000 distinct CDR3 sequences, roughly 24% found once. Specified time point: persistent/refractory GD, antithyroid drugs over 5 years with positive TRAb. Scientists built the TCR library using RNA that was extracted from PBMCs. Sequenced here: peripheral blood mononuclear cells (PBMCs), sampled when the disease was refractory, from a patient treated with antithyroid drugs. The receptor set was obtained from a woman aged 40 to 50 with Graves disease.

The chain is built from TRBV6-1 and TRBJ1-5; the D gene is possibly TRBD1 (5 bases). Germline CDR1 reads MNHNS; CDR2 reads SASEGT. V lost 5 bases and J 9 bases, leaving 11 bases between the germline ends. CDR3 length: 12 residues. The CDR3 region is CASSRDLGPQHF. The CDR3 coding sequence is TGTGCCAGCAGTCGGGACCTGGGGCCCCAGCATTTT.

This clonotype was counted a few times. This chain connects TRBV30 to TRBJ2-4; D tentatively fits TRBD1 or TRBD2 (5 bases each). This CDR3 contains 14 residues. Trimming stripped 2 bases from V and 1 base from J, with 9 bases between. Germline values: CDR1 GTSNPN, CDR2 SVGIG (reference sequence). DNA of the CDR3: TGTGCCTGGAGTATGAGGGGTGCCAAAAACATTCAGTACTTC. Protein product: CAWSMRGAKNIQYF.

The V gene is TRBV12-5, the J gene TRBJ2-2, with unresolved D. Germline V gene sequence: CDR1 LGHNT, CDR2 FRNRAP. This CDR3 comprises 23 residues. V shed 0 bases and J shed 2 bases, with 31 bases lying between them. Written as DNA, the CDR3 is TGTGCTAGTGGTTTGGTACACCTTCAGCTTGGCGGACCGAGATCTCACAACACCGGGGAGCTGTTTTTT. It is translated as CASGLVHLQLGGPRSHNTGELFF. Full variable domain (missing parts from reference TRBV12-5 and TRBJ2-2): DARVTQTPRHKVTEMGQEVTMRCQPILGHNTVFWYRQTMMQGLELLAYFRNRAPLDDSGMPKDRFSAEMPDATLATLKIQPSEPRDSAVYFCASGLVHLQLGGPRSHNTGELFFGEGSRLTVL.

This chain connects TRBV18 to TRBJ2-6; D uncertain. Trimming took off 4 bases at V and 0 bases at J, with 13 bases between the two ends. The CDR3 contains 17 residues. Per germline, CDR1 KGHSH and CDR2 LQKENI. The DNA for the CDR3 is TGTGCCAGCTCACTAAACCCGATTGCCTCTGGGGCCAACGTCCTGACTTTC. Its protein product is CASSLNPIASGANVLTF. Full variable domain (outside the CDR3, taken from reference TRBV18 and TRBJ2-6): NAGVMQNPRHLVRRRGQEARLRCSPMKGHSHVYWYRQLPEEGLKFMVYLQKENIIDESGMPKERFSAEFPKEGPSILRIQQVVRGDSAAYFCASSLNPIASGANVLTFGAGSRLTVL.

This clonotype was recorded many times. The V and J genes are TRBV20-1 and TRBJ2-1, with 11 bases matching TRBD2. Germline V gives CDR1 DFQATT, CDR2 SNEGSKA (reference sequence). With V trimmed by 0 bases and J by 4 bases, 2 bases remained unmatched. The CDR3 spans 15 residues. The CDR3 here is CSAREIAGGYNEQFF. Here the CDR3 DNA reads TGCAGTGCTAGAGAGATAGCGGGGGGGTACAATGAGCAGTTCTTC.

V is TRBV13 and J is TRBJ2-7; no definite D call. V lost 3 bases to trimming and J lost 4 bases, with 10 bases between them. The CDR3 consists of 13 residues. The germline V gene has CDR1 PRHDT and CDR2 FYEKMQ (reference sequence). The CDR3 coding sequence is TGTGCCAGCAGCTTCAAAGTTCGTTACGAGCAGTACTTC. This gives the protein CASSFKVRYEQYF. Complete variable domain (other parts from reference TRBV13 and TRBJ2-7): AAGVIQSPRHLIKEKRETATLKCYPIPRHDTVYWYQQGPGQDPQFLISFYEKMQSDKGSIPDRFSAQQFSDYHSELNMSSLELGDSALYFCASSFKVRYEQYFGPGTRLTVT.

This clonotype was seen a few times. The chain uses TRBV11-2 and TRBJ2-3; D call uncertain. This CDR3 is 14 amino acids long. Germline V gene sequence: CDR1 SGHAT, CDR2 FQNNGV. Trimming removed 5 bases at V and 0 bases at J, with 9 bases between. CDR3 in amino acids: CASSPGYSTDTQYF. In nucleotides, the CDR3 is TGTGCCAGCAGCCCGGGCTACAGCACAGATACGCAGTATTTT.

The table lists this clonotype with many counts. The CDR3 DNA reads TGTGCCAGCAGCATCGGCCCAGCAGGGACCCAGTACTTC. This encodes CASSIGPAGTQYF. This chain connects TRBV27 to TRBJ2-5; D unclear. V lost 6 bases to trimming and J lost 7 bases, with 15 bases between them. CDR3 size: 13 residues. In germline, CDR1 is MNHEY, CDR2 SMNVEV (reference sequence).

This clonotype was observed many times. This chain uses TRBV24-1 with TRBJ2-5, with D perhaps matching TRBD1 (6 bases). The CDR3 is 12 amino acids. Germline CDR1 and CDR2: KGHDR and SFDVKD. Trimming removed 9 bases at V and 5 bases at J, with 12 bases between. DNA for the CDR3: TGTGCCACCTCAGCAGGGGACGAGACCCAGTACTTC. The encoded protein is CATSAGDETQYF.

Note on this clonotype: A read error is possible here, since a much larger clone lies one base away. V gene TRBV2 combines with J gene TRBJ1-3; D is uncertain. The germline V gene has CDR1 SNHLY and CDR2 FYNNEI. Deletions cut 2 bases from V and 2 bases from J, with 10 bases between. CDR3 length: 15 amino acids. The CDR3 protein is CASSETRGAGNTIYF. CDR3 coding DNA: TGTGCCAGCAGTGAAACCCGGGGTGCTGGAAACACCATATATTTT.

The chain has TRBV27 and TRBJ2-7; TRBD1 agrees at 10 bases. Trimming cost V 6 bases and J 4 bases; bases outside gene matches: 12. CDR1 and CDR2 (germline): MNHEY, SMNVEV (reference sequence). This CDR3 has 16 amino acids. The CDR3 sequence is CASSNKWDRGRYEQYF. CDR3 DNA sequence: TGTGCCAGCAGCAACAAGTGGGACAGGGGACGGTACGAGCAGTACTTC.

This clonotype has at least ten counts. The chain employs TRBV28 and TRBJ1-1; no firm D call. Deletions cut 3 bases from V and 0 bases from J, with 11 bases between. The CDR3 has 15 residues. Germline CDR1 and CDR2: MDHEN and SYDVKM. In nucleotides, the CDR3 is TGTGCCAGCAGTTTGGGCAGAAATATGAACACTGAAGCTTTCTTT. Translated, it gives CASSLGRNMNTEAFF.

This clonotype was seen ten or more times. This chain joins TRBV28 and TRBJ2-2; the D gene could be TRBD1 or TRBD2 (5 bases each). The V gene lost 6 bases and the J gene lost 6 bases, with 14 bases spanning the gap. Germline V gives CDR1 MDHEN, CDR2 SYDVKM. The CDR3 loop spans 14 amino acids. The CDR3 here is CASSYDGTPGELFF. The DNA of the CDR3 is TGTGCCAGCAGCTACGACGGGACGCCCGGGGAGCTGTTTTTT.

The genes are TRBV5-8 and TRBJ1-2; possible D gene TRBD1, 6 bases. Trimming removed 0 bases at V and 5 bases at J, with 14 bases between. The CDR3 length is 15 residues. Per germline, CDR1 SGHTS and CDR2 YDEGEE. This CDR3 reads CASSLERGRGYGYTF. Written as DNA, the CDR3 is TGTGCCAGCAGCTTGGAACGGGGGCGCGGGTATGGCTACACCTTC.

The chain links TRBV27 to TRBJ2-2; 7 positions match TRBD1. The germline V gene encodes CDR1 MNHEY and CDR2 SMNVEV (reference sequence). After removal of 3 bases from V and 8 bases from J, the junction contained 6 bases not matched to a gene. This CDR3 region has 14 residues. CDR3 loop: CASSLQGDGGELFF. For the CDR3, the DNA is TGTGCCAGCAGTTTGCAGGGGGATGGTGGGGAGCTGTTTTTT.

V gene TRBV6-2 or TRBV6-3 combines with J gene TRBJ1-2, with TRBD1 as a possible D gene (6 bases). CDR1 and CDR2 from the germline V gene are MNHEY and SVGEGT. Trimming removed 5 bases from V and 4 bases from J, with 17 bases in between. The CDR3 consists of 15 residues. CDR3 DNA sequence: TGTGCCAGCAGTGAAGAGAACAGGGCACGCTATGGCTACACCTTC. It specifies CASSEENRARYGYTF.

On this clonotype: A read error may explain this, as a much larger clone is one base away. The chain couples TRBV6-2 or TRBV6-3 to TRBJ2-2; D gene ambiguous. Germline loops: CDR1 MNHEY, CDR2 SVGEGT. The CDR3 totals 17 residues. CDR3 residues: CASSALSRNANTEELFF. The CDR3 DNA is TGTGCCAGCAGTGCACTCTCTAGGAACGCGAACACCGAGGAGCTGTTTTTT.

At least ten counts were recorded for this clonotype. The chain couples TRBV28 to TRBJ1-3; D is unresolved. This CDR3 comprises 14 residues. Germline CDR1 reads MDHEN; CDR2 reads SYDVKM. Trimming cost V 6 bases and J 0 bases, with 9 bases left between them. CDR3 sequence (DNA): TGTGCCAGCAGCCTCCACGACTCTGGAAACACCATATATTTT. It translates to CASSLHDSGNTIYF.

A few counts support this clonotype. V is TRBV9 and J is TRBJ1-2; the D is unclear. The CDR3 extends over 16 amino acids. V lost 0 bases, J lost 2 bases, and 14 bases lay in between. Germline CDR1 SGDLS, CDR2 YYNGEE. The CDR3 nucleotides are TGTGCCAGCAGCGTAGTTGCAGGAACGTTAAACTATGGCTACACCTTC. Translating it yields CASSVVAGTLNYGYTF. The full variable domain, rest sourced from reference TRBV9 and TRBJ1-2, is DSGVTQTPKHLITATGQRVTLRCSPRSGDLSVYWYQQSLDQGLQFLIQYYNGEERAKGNILERFSAQQFPDLHSELNLSSLELGDSALYFCASSVVAGTLNYGYTFGSGTRLTVV.

This chain links TRBV7-9 with TRBJ1-1; D not resolved. CDR1 is SEHNR and CDR2 is FQNEAQ in the germline V gene (reference sequence). The CDR3 runs to 17 residues. Trimming cost V 5 bases and J 1 base, with 20 bases left between them. The CDR3 reads CASSSLVEVVWNTEAFF. CDR3 coding DNA: TGTGCCAGCAGCAGCTTAGTCGAGGTGGTTTGGAACACTGAAGCTTTCTTT.

In this sample, this clonotype turned up a few times. V and J are TRBV2 and TRBJ1-5, with 7 bases fitting TRBD1. Losses at the gene ends were 4 bases for V and 3 bases for J; bases not matched to a gene: 6. The CDR3 covers 15 residues. Germline-derived CDR1 and CDR2 are SNHLY and FYNNEI. The CDR3: CASSVGQGVNQPQHF. CDR3 DNA: TGTGCCAGCAGTGTAGGTCAGGGGGTCAATCAGCCCCAGCATTTT.

The V gene is TRBV27, the J gene TRBJ1-6, with 7 nucleotides matching TRBD1. Germline V gene sequence: CDR1 MNHEY, CDR2 SMNVEV (reference sequence). V shed 2 bases, J shed 10 bases, and the junction held 14 bases outside the gene matches. The CDR3 spans 17 residues. CDR3 residues: CASSLIGGGTGVSPLHF. The CDR3 DNA reads TGTGCCAGCAGTTTAATTGGGGGGGGAACAGGGGTATCACCCCTCCACTTT.

Turning to this clonotype: One base away lies a much larger clone, so this may be a sequencing read error. The rearrangement links TRBV5-6 to TRBJ2-7, with D possibly TRBD2 on 5 matching bases. CDR3 length: 14 amino acids. CDR1 is SGHDT, CDR2 YYEEEE, per germline. V lost 3 bases, J lost 1 base, and 11 bases lay in between. The DNA for the CDR3 is TGTGCCAGCAGCTCTTATGAGGGATCCTACGAGCAGTACTTC. Amino acid sequence: CASSSYEGSYEQYF.

This clonotype was detected a few times. The gene calls are TRBV29-1 and TRBJ2-1; TRBD1 matches 9 bases. With V trimmed by 3 bases and J by 3 bases, 6 bases remained unmatched. The CDR3 extends over 15 amino acids. Germline V gives CDR1 SQVTM, CDR2 ANQGSEA. The CDR3 DNA reads as TGCAGCGTTGATGGGGGACAGGGTTACTACAATGAGCAGTTCTTC. This translates into CSVDGGQGYYNEQFF.

This clonotype appeared many times. The rearrangement links TRBV27 to TRBJ2-7; no definite D call. Trimming removed 2 bases at V and 0 bases at J, with 5 bases between. CDR1 MNHEY and CDR2 SMNVEV come from the germline V gene (reference sequence). This CDR3 region has 13 residues. The CDR3 protein is CASSLRDSYEQYF. The CDR3 DNA is TGTGCCAGCAGTTTAAGGGACTCCTACGAGCAGTACTTC.

This clonotype was counted a few times. This chain connects TRBV6-5 to TRBJ1-5, with D tentatively TRBD1 (6 bases). With 1 base removed from V and 4 bases from J, the gap between germline ends came to 8 bases. CDR3 size: 14 residues. The germline V gene has CDR1 MNHEY and CDR2 SVGAGI. CDR3 DNA: TGTGCCAGCAGTTACTTCAGGGGAAATCAGCCCCAGCATTTT. Its translation: CASSYFRGNQPQHF.

Concerning this clonotype itself: One junction end does not reproduce the germline sequence, and a read error may be involved. The genes are TRBV7-9 and TRBJ2-5, with D possibly TRBD2 on 5 matching bases. Germline V CDR1 and CDR2: SEHNR, FQNEAQ (reference sequence). The CDR3 is made up of 11 amino acids. CDR3 coding DNA: TGTGCCAGCAGCTTTGGGGAGACCCAGTGCTTC. It specifies CASSFGETQCF. Variable domain in full (rest from reference TRBV7-9 and TRBJ2-5): DTGVSQNPRHKITKRGQNVTFRCDPISEHNRLYWYRQTLGQGPEFLTYFQNEAQLEKSRLLSDRFSAERPKGSFSTLEIQRTEQGDSAMYLCASSFGETQCFGPGTRLLVL.

Ten or more counts support this clonotype. V gene TRBV6-1 combines with J gene TRBJ1-4; 11 bases agree with TRBD1. Germline CDR1 and CDR2: MNHNS and SASEGT. CDR3 length: 14 residues. The V gene end was trimmed by 5 bases and the J gene end by 7 bases; junction bases not matched to a gene: 3. The chain's CDR3 is CASSRGQGAEKLFF. In nucleotides, the CDR3 is TGTGCCAGCAGTCGTGGACAGGGGGCTGAAAAACTGTTTTTT.

This clonotype showed up many times. This chain connects TRBV20-1 to TRBJ1-5; a possible D gene is TRBD1 (5 bases). V lost 3 bases, J lost 5 bases, and 20 bases lay in between. This CDR3 comprises 16 residues. From germline, CDR1 is DFQATT and CDR2 SNEGSKA (reference sequence). CDR3 protein: CSARKSDSVRHQPQHF. In DNA form, the CDR3 reads TGCAGTGCTAGGAAATCTGACAGCGTACGACATCAGCCCCAGCATTTT.

This clonotype occurred a few times. This sequence joins TRBV19 and TRBJ2-7, with D perhaps given as TRBD1 or TRBD2 (5 bases each). Looked up from germline, CDR1 is LNHDA and CDR2 is SQIVND (reference sequence). This CDR3 has 14 amino acids. Trimming stripped 7 bases from V and 2 bases from J, with 15 bases between. The CDR3: CASIFMWGTYEQYF. In nucleotides, the CDR3 is TGTGCCAGTATATTCATGTGGGGGACCTACGAGCAGTACTTC.

The rearrangement uses TRBV20-1 and TRBJ2-7; 8 bases map to TRBD1. CDR3 size: 14 residues. Germline V gene data show CDR1 as DFQATT and CDR2 as SNEGSKA (reference sequence). V lost 1 base to trimming and J lost 3 bases; unmatched junction nucleotides: 5. For the CDR3, the DNA is TGCAGTGCTAGAGTGACCGGACAGGGCTACGAGCAGTACTTC. It codes for CSARVTGQGYEQYF.